Listed here are 6 T cell receptor beta chains from one sample, sequenced in a study of T cells after yellow fever vaccination. TCRdb reanalysed the 5' RACE reads using MiXCR and keeps one entry per CDR3 protein. In the table there are 200,000 or so distinct CDR3 sequences, over 6.5% of which are singletons. Sequenced material: CD4+ T cells sorted from PBMCs, taken on the day of the yellow fever booster vaccination. The receptors were sampled from a man aged 30 to 45 who received the YFV17D yellow fever vaccine.

This clonotype was seen ten or more times. The V gene is TRBV20-1, the J gene TRBJ2-3; 10 bases map to TRBD2. Germline lookup yields CDR1 DFQATT and CDR2 SNEGSKA (reference sequence). Trimming took 6 bases from V and 5 from J; bases not matched to a gene: 5. The CDR3 has 13 amino acids. CDR3 sequence (DNA): TGCAGTGCGCTAGCGGGAGCAATAGATACGCAGTATTTT. As protein: CSALAGAIDTQYF.

This clonotype was observed many times. This sequence joins TRBV4-3 and TRBJ2-1; D is perhaps TRBD1 (6 bases). The CDR3 is 14 residues long. V gave up 0 bases and J gave up 6 bases, with 9 bases separating them. Germline CDR1 is LGHNA and CDR2 is YSLEER. CDR3 coding DNA: TGCGCCAGCAGCCAAGATACAGGGCTCAATGAGCAGTTCTTC. Its translation: CASSQDTGLNEQFF.

The chain couples TRBV10-3 to TRBJ2-3, with D perhaps TRBD1 (6 bases). Germline CDR1 and CDR2: ENHRY and SYGVKD. The length of the CDR3 is 15 residues. V lost 5 bases, J lost 0 bases, and 12 bases lay in between. CDR3 in DNA: TGTGCCATCAGTTGGGGGCTAGGAAGCACAGATACGCAGTATTTT. It encodes CAISWGLGSTDTQYF.

This clonotype was counted at least ten times. V and J are TRBV14 and TRBJ2-7, with D hard to call. V dropped 2 bases and J dropped 1 base, with 6 bases sitting between them. Germline CDR1 is SGHDN and CDR2 is FVKESK. The CDR3 contains 13 residues. The CDR3 protein is CASSQRSSYEQYF. CDR3 sequence (DNA): TGTGCCAGCAGCCAACGATCGTCCTACGAGCAGTACTTC.

This clonotype has at least ten counts. The chain couples TRBV10-3 to TRBJ2-7; the D gene is possibly TRBD2 (6 bases). The germline CDR1 and CDR2 sequences are ENHRY and SYGVKD. Trimming cost V 4 bases and J 2 bases, with 9 bases left between them. The CDR3 runs 13 residues. The CDR3 here is CAISGEAAYEQYF. The CDR3 DNA reads TGTGCCATCAGTGGGGAGGCAGCCTACGAGCAGTACTTC.

This clonotype has a count of ten or more. The V gene is TRBV12-3 or TRBV12-4, the J gene TRBJ2-7; TRBD2 might be the D (7 bases). Between the trimmed V and J ends, which lost 10 bases and 4 bases, there was a span of 17 bases. CDR3 length: 13 amino acids. In DNA form, the CDR3 reads TGTGCCACGGAGGGGGAGGGCCAGTACGAGCAGTACTTC. Translating it yields CATEGEGQYEQYF.